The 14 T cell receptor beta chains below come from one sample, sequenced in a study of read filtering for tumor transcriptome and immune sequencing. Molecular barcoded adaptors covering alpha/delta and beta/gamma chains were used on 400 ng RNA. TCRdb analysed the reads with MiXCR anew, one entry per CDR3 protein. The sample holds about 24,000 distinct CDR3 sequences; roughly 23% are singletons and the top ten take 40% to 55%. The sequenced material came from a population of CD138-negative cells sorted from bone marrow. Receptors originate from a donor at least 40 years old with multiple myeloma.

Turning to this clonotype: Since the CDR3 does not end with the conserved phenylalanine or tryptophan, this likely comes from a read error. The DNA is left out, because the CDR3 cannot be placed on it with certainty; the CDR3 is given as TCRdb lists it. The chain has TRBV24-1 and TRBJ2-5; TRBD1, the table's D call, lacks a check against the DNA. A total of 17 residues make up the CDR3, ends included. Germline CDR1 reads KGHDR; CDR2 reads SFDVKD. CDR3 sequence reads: CATSEGWGSPEKETQYL.

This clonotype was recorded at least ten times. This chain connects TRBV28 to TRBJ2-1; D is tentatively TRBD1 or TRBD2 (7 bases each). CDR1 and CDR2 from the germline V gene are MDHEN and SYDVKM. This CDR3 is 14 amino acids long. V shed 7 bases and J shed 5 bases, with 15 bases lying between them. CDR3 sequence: CASIQTGTNNEQFF. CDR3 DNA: TGTGCCAGCATACAGACAGGGACTAACAATGAGCAGTTCTTC.

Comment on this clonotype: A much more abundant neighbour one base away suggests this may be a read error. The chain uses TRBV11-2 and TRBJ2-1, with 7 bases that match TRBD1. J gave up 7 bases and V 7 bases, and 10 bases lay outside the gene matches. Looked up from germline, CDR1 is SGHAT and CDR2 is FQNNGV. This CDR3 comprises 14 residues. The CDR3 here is CASNPLDRRNEQFF. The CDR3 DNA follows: TGTGCCAGCAATCCACTGGACAGGCGGAATGAGCAGTTCTTC.

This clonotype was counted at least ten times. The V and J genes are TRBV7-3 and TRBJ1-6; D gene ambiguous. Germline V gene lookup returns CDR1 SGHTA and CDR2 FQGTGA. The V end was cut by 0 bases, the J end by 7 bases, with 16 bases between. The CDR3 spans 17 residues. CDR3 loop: CASSLTSGRWMNSPLHF. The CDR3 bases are TGTGCCAGCAGCTTAACGTCGGGCCGCTGGATGAATTCACCCCTCCACTTT.

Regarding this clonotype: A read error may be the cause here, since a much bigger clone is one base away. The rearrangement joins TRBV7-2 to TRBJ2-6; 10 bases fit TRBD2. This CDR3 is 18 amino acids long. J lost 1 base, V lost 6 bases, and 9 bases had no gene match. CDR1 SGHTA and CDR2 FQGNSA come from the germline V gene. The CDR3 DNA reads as TGTGCCAGCAGTTTTCTAGCGGGGGCGATTTCTGGGGCCAACGTCCTGACTTTC. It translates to CASSFLAGAISGANVLTF.

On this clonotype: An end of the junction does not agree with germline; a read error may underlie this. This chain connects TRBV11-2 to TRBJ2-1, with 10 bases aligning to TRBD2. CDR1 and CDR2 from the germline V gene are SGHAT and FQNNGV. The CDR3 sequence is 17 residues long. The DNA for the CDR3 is TGTGCCTGCAGCTTAGATGGGGCTAGCGGGGGTTACAATGAGCAGTTCTTC. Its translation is CACSLDGASGGYNEQFF.

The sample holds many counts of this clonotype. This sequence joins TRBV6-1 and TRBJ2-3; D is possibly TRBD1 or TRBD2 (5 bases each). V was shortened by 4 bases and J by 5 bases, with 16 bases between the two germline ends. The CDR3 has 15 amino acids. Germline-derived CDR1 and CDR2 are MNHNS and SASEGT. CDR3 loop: CASSGGRTGGDTQYF. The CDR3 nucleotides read TGTGCCAGCAGTGGGGGACGTACTGGGGGAGATACGCAGTATTTT.

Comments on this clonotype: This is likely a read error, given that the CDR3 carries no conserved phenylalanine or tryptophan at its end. CDR3 nucleotide sequence: TGCGCCAGCAGCCGACAGCCTGGAGATGAGCAGTACCTC. It is translated as CASSRQPGDEQYL. This rearrangement joins TRBV5-1 to TRBJ2-1, with D perhaps matching TRBD1 (5 bases). The DNA matches TRBJ2-7 better at its end, which makes the J call doubtful. CDR3 size: 13 residues. Germline CDR1 is SGHRS and CDR2 is YFSETQ.

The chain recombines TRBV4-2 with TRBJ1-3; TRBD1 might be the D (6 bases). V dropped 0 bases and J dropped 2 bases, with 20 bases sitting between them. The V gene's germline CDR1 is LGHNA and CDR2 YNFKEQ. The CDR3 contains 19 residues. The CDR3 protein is CASSQEPVRRGGPGNTIYF. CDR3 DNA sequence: TGTGCCAGCAGCCAAGAACCCGTTCGGAGGGGGGGACCTGGAAACACCATATATTTT.

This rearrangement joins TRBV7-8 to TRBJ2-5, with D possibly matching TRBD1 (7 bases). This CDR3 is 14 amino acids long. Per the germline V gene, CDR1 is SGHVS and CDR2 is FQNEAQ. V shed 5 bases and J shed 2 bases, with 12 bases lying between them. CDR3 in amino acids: CASSGGGYQETQYF. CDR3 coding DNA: TGTGCCAGCAGCGGAGGGGGCTATCAAGAGACCCAGTACTTC. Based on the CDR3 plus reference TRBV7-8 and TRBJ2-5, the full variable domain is GAGVSQSPRYKVAKRGQDVALRCDPISGHVSLFWYQQALGQGPEFLTYFQNEAQLDKSGLPSDRFFAERPEGSVSTLKIQRTQQEDSAVYLCASSGGGYQETQYFGPGTRLLVL.

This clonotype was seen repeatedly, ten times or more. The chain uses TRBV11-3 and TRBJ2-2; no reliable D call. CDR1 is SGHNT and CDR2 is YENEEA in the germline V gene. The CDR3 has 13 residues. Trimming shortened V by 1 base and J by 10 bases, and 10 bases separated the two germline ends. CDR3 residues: CASSLGVQSELFF. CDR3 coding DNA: TGTGCCAGCAGCTTAGGCGTCCAGTCGGAGCTGTTTTTT.

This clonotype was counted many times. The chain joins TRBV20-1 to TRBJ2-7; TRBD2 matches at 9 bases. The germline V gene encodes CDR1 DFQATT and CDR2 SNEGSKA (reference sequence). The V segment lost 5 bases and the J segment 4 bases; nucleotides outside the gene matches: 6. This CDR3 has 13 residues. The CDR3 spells CSAPAGGLYEQYF. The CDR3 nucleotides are TGCAGTGCTCCAGCGGGGGGCCTATACGAGCAGTACTTC.

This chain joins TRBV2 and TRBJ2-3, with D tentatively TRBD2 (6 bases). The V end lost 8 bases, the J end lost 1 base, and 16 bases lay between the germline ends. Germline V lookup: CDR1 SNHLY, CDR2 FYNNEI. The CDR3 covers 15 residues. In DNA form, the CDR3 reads TGTGCCAGCGAAAAACGGGACTGGCGCACAGATACGCAGTATTTT. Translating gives CASEKRDWRTDTQYF. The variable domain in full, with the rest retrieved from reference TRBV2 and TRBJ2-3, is EPEVTQTPSHQVTQMGQEVILRCVPISNHLYFYWYRQILGQKVEFLVSFYNNEISEKSEIFDDQFSVERPDGSNFTLKIRSTKLEDSAMYFCASEKRDWRTDTQYFGPGTRLTVL.

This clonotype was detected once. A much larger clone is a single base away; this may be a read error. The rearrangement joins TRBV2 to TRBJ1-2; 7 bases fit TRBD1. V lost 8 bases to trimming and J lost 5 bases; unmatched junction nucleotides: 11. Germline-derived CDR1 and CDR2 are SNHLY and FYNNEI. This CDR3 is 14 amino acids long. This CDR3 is CASGGQGGGYGYTF. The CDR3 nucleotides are TGTGCCAGCGGTGGCCAGGGGGGAGGATATGGCTACACCTTC.